This T cell receptor beta chain is from a study of somatic mutations in cytotoxic T cells in rheumatoid arthritis. As for the study in general: Patient blood was drawn as 30 ml EDTA; the draw came right after diagnosis and before any treatment. Notes on the study in general: TRBV07 showed slight underrepresentation in rheumatoid arthritis patients, unadjusted for multiple comparisons.

Germline assignment: CDR1 LGHNA and CDR2 YSLEER. V lost 4 bases and J lost 1; bases outside the gene matches: 9. This CDR3 spans 16 amino acids. On this clone: Its cognate antigen is unknown.

Original analysis: The authors rarely found patient CD8+ clones larger than 1% matching published virus-specific TCRB sequences. The protocol was immunoSEQ multiplex PCR, while the TCRdb copy is restricted to in-frame clones and leaves out a portion. The V and J calls and clone size are taken from that table; D and trimming were inferred from the DNA. Of 9,000 or so clones in the sample, nearly 80% are singletons; the top ten hold roughly 4.6%. Sequencing was performed on CD8+ T cells sorted from blood. The chain recombines TRBV4-3 with TRBJ2-7, with 8 bases aligning to TRBD2. The TCR comes from an adult with rheumatoid arthritis. CDR3 DNA: TGCGCCAGCAGCCTAACCGTACTAGCGGAGTCCTACGAGCAGTACTTC. It translates to CASSLTVLAESYEQYF.